This TCR beta chain was obtained from a study of blood T cell repertoires in COVID-19. Clones were read by immunoSEQ multiplex PCR, and TCRdb kept only the in-frame ones, dropping some. The sample comprises about 160,000 clones, approximately 82% of which are singletons, and roughly 10% rests with the top ten. Trimming took 11 bases from V and 6 from J; bases not matched to a gene: 8. Germline V gene data show CDR1 as MNHEY and CDR2 as SVGAGI. This CDR3 spans 12 amino acids. This clonotype was obtained from a woman older than 75 with active or convalescent COVID-19. The sample was peripheral blood. The chain carries TRBV6-5 and TRBJ1-2, with TRBD1 matching over 8 bases. CDR3 DNA sequence: TGTGCCGGAAGGACAGGGAAGGATGGCTACACCTTC. Encoded protein: CAGRTGKDGYTF.